This T cell receptor (beta chain) emerged from a study of T-cell memory formation after mild COVID-19. Turning to the study itself: TCR clusters mostly belonged to single donors.

General study results and limits: Second-wave clones that peaked on day 37 lacked confirmed SARS-CoV-2 specificity. Clones contracting across day 15 to 85 had a balanced CD4/CD8 profile; later expanding clones leaned CD4+.

Researchers used 5'RACE with constant-segment primers to make TCR alpha and TCR beta cDNA libraries that carry sample barcodes and UMIs. Using its own MiXCR run on the 5' RACE reads, TCRdb lists one record per CDR3 protein. The repertoire holds 110,000 or so distinct CDR3 sequences, with about 20% as singletons. This clonotype was recorded a few times. The antigen is unknown. The sequence was collected from a young man who had mild COVID-19 (a few samples of this study predate the infection). Cell type and time point are not known. Sequencing was done on a sample of PBMCs or a T cell subset sorted from them (not recorded which).

In nucleotides, the CDR3 is TGCAGCGTTGAGCCTATGACTAGCGGGGGGGCCTACGGGCAAGAGACCCAGTACTTC. Encoded protein: CSVEPMTSGGAYGQETQYF. This sequence joins TRBV29-1 and TRBJ2-5; 14 bases are a match to TRBD2. Trimming took 3 bases from V and 2 from J; bases not matched to a gene: 14. CDR3 size: 19 residues. From germline, CDR1 is SQVTM and CDR2 ANQGSEA.